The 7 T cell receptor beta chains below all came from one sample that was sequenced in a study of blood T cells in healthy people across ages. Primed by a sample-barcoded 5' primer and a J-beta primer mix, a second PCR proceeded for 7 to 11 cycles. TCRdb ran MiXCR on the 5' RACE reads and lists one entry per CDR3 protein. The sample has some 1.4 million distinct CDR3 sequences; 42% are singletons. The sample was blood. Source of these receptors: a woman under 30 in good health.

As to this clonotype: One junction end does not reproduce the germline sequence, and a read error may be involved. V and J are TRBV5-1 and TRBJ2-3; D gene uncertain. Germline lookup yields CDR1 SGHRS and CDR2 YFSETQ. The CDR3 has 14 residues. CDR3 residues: CANSFGPDTDTQYF. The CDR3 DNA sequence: TGCGCCAACAGCTTTGGACCGGACACAGATACGCAGTATTTT.

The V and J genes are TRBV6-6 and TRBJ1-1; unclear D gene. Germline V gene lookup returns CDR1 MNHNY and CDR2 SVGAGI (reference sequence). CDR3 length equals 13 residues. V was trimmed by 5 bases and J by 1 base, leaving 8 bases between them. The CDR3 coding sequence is TGTGCCAGCAGTCACTACAGGAACACTGAAGCTTTCTTT. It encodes CASSHYRNTEAFF.

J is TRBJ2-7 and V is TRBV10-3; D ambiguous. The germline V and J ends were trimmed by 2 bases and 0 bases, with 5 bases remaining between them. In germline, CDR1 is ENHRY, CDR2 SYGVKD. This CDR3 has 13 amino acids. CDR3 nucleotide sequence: TGTGCCATCAGTGAGAGGAGCTCCTACGAGCAGTACTTC. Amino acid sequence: CAISERSSYEQYF.

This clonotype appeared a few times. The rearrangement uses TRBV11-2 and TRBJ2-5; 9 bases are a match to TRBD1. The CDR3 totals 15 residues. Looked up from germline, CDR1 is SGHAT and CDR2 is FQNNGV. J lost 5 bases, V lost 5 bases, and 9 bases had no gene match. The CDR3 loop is CASSKGQGRGETQYF. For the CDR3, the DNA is TGTGCCAGCAGCAAGGGACAGGGTAGGGGGGAGACCCAGTACTTC.

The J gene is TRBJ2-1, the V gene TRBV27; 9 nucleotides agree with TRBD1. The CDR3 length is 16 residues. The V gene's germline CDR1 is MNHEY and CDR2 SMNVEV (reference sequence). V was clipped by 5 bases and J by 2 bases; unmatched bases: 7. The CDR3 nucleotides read TGTGCCAGCAGTCCCCGGGACAGGGTTACCTACAATGAGCAGTTCTTC. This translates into CASSPRDRVTYNEQFF.

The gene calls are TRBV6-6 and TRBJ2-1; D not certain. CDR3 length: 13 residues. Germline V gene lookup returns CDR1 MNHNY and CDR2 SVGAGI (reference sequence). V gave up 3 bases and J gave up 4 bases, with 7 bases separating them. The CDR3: CASSYYGYNEQFF. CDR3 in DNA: TGTGCCAGCAGTTATTACGGGTACAATGAGCAGTTCTTC.

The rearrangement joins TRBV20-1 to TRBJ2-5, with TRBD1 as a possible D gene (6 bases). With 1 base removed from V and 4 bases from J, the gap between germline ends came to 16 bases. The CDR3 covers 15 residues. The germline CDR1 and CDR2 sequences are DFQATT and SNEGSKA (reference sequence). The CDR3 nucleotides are TGCAGTGCTAGAGTACTAAAGACAGGCTCAGAGACCCAGTACTTC. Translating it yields CSARVLKTGSETQYF.